The present T cell receptor (beta chain) was sequenced within a study of blood T cell repertoires in COVID-19. Across the study: From T cells, B-cell-depleted T cells, or PBMCs came the material, which was cDNA or gDNA.

Produced via immunoSEQ multiplex PCR; TCRdb's table is partial and in-frame only. The table lists 35,000 to 55,000 clones, around 87% of them singletons. Germline CDR1 SQVTM, CDR2 ANQGSEA. The length of the CDR3 is 18 residues. Trimming at V came to 5 bases and at J to 5 bases, leaving 20 bases not matched to a gene. The specimen sequenced was peripheral blood. V and J are TRBV29-1 and TRBJ2-5; 10 nucleotides line up with TRBD2. The receptor comes from a human donor in a cohort sampled during active COVID-19. The CDR3 DNA sequence: TGCAGCGTTCACCCTCTAGCGGGGGTCACCCCTAAGATGGAGACCCAGTACTTC. Protein: CSVHPLAGVTPKMETQYF.